The 2 T cell receptor beta chains listed next were all sequenced from one sample in a study of T cell responses to AZD1222 COVID-19 vaccine. This table comes from immunoSEQ multiplex PCR, and its TCRdb copy is limited to in-frame clones, with some not included. The repertoire has about 73,000 clones, more than 70% of them found once; the top ten carry about 20%. The sample was peripheral blood, taken on day 0 of AZD1222 vaccination. These receptors came from an adult in good health.

The chain has TRBV6-1 and TRBJ2-7; D is perhaps TRBD2 (5 bases). Deletions cut 2 bases from V and 5 bases from J, with 7 bases between. Germline V CDR1 and CDR2: MNHNS, SASEGT. The CDR3 contains 12 residues. The CDR3 DNA sequence: TGTGCCAGCAGTGAACCGGGGAACGAGCAGTACTTC. Protein sequence: CASSEPGNEQYF.

This chain joins TRBV28 and TRBJ1-5; 7 bases are shared with TRBD1. Germline loops: CDR1 MDHEN, CDR2 SYDVKM. The CDR3 is 15 amino acids. Germline trimming cut 8 bases from V and 7 bases from J; bases unmatched to any gene: 14. The CDR3 loop is CASRLSGGKGQPQHF. Written as DNA, the CDR3 is TGTGCCAGCCGACTTTCAGGGGGAAAGGGCCAGCCCCAGCATTTT. The variable domain in full, with the rest retrieved from reference TRBV28 and TRBJ1-5, is DVKVTQSSRYLVKRTGEKVFLECVQDMDHENMFWYRQDPGLGLRLIYFSYDVKMKEKGDIPEGYSVSREKKERFSLILESASTNQTSMYLCASRLSGGKGQPQHFGDGTRLSIL.